One sample yielded the 10 T cell receptor beta chains listed below, sequenced in a study of regulatory T cells in long-lasting Graves disease. Combining iRepertoire HTBI primers with Arm-PCR of CDR3 regions, the authors built TCR beta libraries. Using its own MiXCR run on the multiplex PCR reads, TCRdb lists one record per CDR3 protein. This sample has some 250,000 distinct CDR3 sequences; 20% to 25% occur once, and the top ten carry about 14%. The sample's time point: newly diagnosed GD, antithyroid drugs for less than 3 months. The TCR library used RNA extracted from PBMCs. Sequenced material: peripheral blood mononuclear cells (PBMCs), taken at new diagnosis, from a patient treated with antithyroid drugs. These receptors originate from a female donor with Graves disease.

The V gene is TRBV11-2, the J gene TRBJ2-3, with a possible D match to TRBD2 (6 bases). Germline loops: CDR1 SGHAT, CDR2 FQNNGV. The V end lost 4 bases, the J end lost 5 bases, and 16 bases lay between the germline ends. The CDR3 is 15 residues long. This chain's CDR3 is CASSSNPSAGDTQYF. The CDR3 DNA reads TGTGCCAGCAGCTCCAACCCTAGCGCCGGAGATACGCAGTATTTT.

This clonotype was seen a handful of times. This chain uses TRBV2 with TRBJ2-1; 11 positions agree with TRBD2. The J segment lost 5 bases and the V segment lost 6 bases, leaving 12 bases of the junction unmatched. The CDR3 spans 17 residues. The V gene's germline CDR1 is SNHLY and CDR2 FYNNEI. The CDR3 DNA reads as TGTGCCAGCAGGCGGACCCTAGCGGGGGGCTTAAACAATGAGCAGTTCTTC. This encodes CASRRTLAGGLNNEQFF.

The sample holds a few counts of this clonotype. The chain uses TRBV29-1 and TRBJ2-7, with 11 nucleotides matching TRBD2. V lost 6 bases, J lost 0 bases, and 7 bases stayed unmatched. CDR3 length equals 15 residues. Germline values: CDR1 SQVTM, CDR2 ANQGSEA. CDR3 residues: CSVWGGLADSYEQYF. In nucleotides, the CDR3 is TGCAGCGTCTGGGGGGGACTAGCGGACTCCTACGAGCAGTACTTC.

This clonotype was counted many times. The rearrangement uses TRBV4-1 and TRBJ2-7, with D unresolved. This CDR3 has 15 amino acids. Germline V gives CDR1 MGHRA, CDR2 YSYEKL. With 0 bases removed from V and 4 bases from J, the gap between germline ends came to 13 bases. CDR3 sequence (DNA): TGCGCCAGCAGCCAAGATCTCGGTTCCCGTTACGAGCAGTACTTC. It translates to CASSQDLGSRYEQYF.

This clonotype has at least ten counts. The genes are TRBV6-2 or TRBV6-3 and TRBJ2-1; 14 bases align to TRBD2. Germline V CDR1 and CDR2: MNHEY, SVGEGT. V trimming: 6 bases; J trimming: 8 bases; junction bases outside the gene matches: 9. The CDR3 contains 16 residues. As DNA, the CDR3 is TGTGCCAGCAGCCCCGGGACTAGCGGGGGAACAGATGAGCAGTTCTTC. Residues: CASSPGTSGGTDEQFF.

This clonotype was picked up many times. The chain carries TRBV10-3 and TRBJ1-1; D call uncertain. The germline CDR1 and CDR2 sequences are ENHRY and SYGVKD. The CDR3 runs 13 residues. Trimming stripped 0 bases from V and 8 bases from J, with 10 bases between. The CDR3 coding sequence is TGTGCCATCAGTGAGTCGACGAGGCTCGAAGCTTTCTTT. This gives the protein CAISESTRLEAFF.

The sample holds a few counts of this clonotype. A much larger clone is a single base away; this may be a read error. The chain is built from TRBV9 and TRBJ1-2; TRBD1 is a possible D gene (6 bases). CDR1 SGDLS and CDR2 YYNGEE come from the germline V gene. The CDR3 extends over 13 amino acids. The CDR3 is CACSATGTDGYTF. CDR3 in DNA: TGTGCCTGCAGCGCAACAGGGACGGATGGCTACACCTTC.

This clonotype was observed a handful of times. With a much larger clone just one base away, this may be a read error. This chain links TRBV11-3 with TRBJ2-1; 8 bases agree with TRBD1. In germline, CDR1 is SGHNT, CDR2 YENEEA. The CDR3 runs 13 residues. The CDR3 spells CASSLAGGGEQLF. In DNA, the CDR3 is TGTGCCAGCAGCTTAGCAGGGGGCGGTGAGCAGCTCTTC.

This clonotype was counted at least ten times. The chain is built from TRBV18 and TRBJ1-4; the match to TRBD1 covers 7 bases. J gave up 5 bases and V 2 bases, and 2 bases lay outside the gene matches. The germline V gene has CDR1 KGHSH and CDR2 LQKENI. This CDR3 has 14 residues. This CDR3 is CASSPLQGNEKLFF. CDR3 nucleotides: TGTGCCAGCTCACCATTACAGGGGAATGAAAAACTGTTTTTT.

This clonotype was seen a handful of times. One end of the junction does not line up with germline, which may come from a read error. V usage is TRBV19 and J usage is TRBJ2-1, with D perhaps TRBD2 (6 bases). The length of the CDR3 is 13 residues. CDR1 and CDR2 from the germline V gene are LNHDA and SQIVND (reference sequence). In nucleotides, the CDR3 is TGTGCCAGTAGTCGGACTACCGACAATGAGCAGTCCTTC. Amino acids: CASSRTTDNEQSF.